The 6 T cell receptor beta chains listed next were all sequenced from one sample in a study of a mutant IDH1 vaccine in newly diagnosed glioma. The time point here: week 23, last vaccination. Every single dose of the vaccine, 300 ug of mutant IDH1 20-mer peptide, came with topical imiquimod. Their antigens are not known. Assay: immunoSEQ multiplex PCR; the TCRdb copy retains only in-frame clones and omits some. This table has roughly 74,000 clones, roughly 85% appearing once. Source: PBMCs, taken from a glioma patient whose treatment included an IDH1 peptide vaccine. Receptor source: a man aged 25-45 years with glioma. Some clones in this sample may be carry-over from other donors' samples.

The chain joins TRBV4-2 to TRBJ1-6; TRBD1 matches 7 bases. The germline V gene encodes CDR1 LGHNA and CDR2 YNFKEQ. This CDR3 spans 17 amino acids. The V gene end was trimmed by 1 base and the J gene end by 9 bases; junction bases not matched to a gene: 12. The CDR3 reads CASSQGLMGTAISPLHF. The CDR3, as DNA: TGTGCCAGCAGCCAAGGATTAATGGGGACAGCCATTTCACCCCTCCACTTT.

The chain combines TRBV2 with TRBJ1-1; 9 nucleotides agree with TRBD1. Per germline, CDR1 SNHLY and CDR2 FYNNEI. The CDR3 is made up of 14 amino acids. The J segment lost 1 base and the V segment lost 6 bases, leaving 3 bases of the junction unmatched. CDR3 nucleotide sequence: TGTGCCAGCAGCTCGGACAGGGGGAACACTGAAGCTTTCTTT. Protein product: CASSSDRGNTEAFF.

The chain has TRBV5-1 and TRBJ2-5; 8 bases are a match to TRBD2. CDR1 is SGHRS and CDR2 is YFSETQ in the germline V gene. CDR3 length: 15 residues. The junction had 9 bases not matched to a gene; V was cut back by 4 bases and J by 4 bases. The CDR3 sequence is CASSPGLAVRETQYF. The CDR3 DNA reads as TGCGCCAGCAGCCCTGGACTAGCCGTGAGAGAGACCCAGTACTTC.

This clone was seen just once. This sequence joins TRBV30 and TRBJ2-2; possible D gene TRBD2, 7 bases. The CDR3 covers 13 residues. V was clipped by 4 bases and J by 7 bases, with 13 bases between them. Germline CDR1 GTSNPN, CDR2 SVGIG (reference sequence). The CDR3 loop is CAWTGGADGELFF. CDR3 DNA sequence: TGTGCCTGGACTGGGGGGGCGGACGGGGAGCTGTTTTTT.

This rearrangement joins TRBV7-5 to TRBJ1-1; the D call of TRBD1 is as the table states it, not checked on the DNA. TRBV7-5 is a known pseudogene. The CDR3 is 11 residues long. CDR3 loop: CVRSLGPSAFF. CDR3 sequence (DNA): TGTGTCAGAAGCTTAGGGCCTTCTGCTTTCTTT.

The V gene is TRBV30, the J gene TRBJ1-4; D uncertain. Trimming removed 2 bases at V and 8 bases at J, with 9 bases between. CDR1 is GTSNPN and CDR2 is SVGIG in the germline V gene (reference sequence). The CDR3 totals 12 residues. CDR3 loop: CAWSSDSEKLFF. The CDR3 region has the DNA TGTGCCTGGAGTTCTGATTCGGAAAAACTGTTTTTT.